What follows are 31 T cell receptor beta chains derived from one specimen sequenced in a study of PD-L1 blockade in urothelial cancer. Time point denoted: pretreatment peripheral blood. Sequencing was performed with immunoSEQ multiplex PCR; in TCRdb, only in-frame clones are kept and a portion is missing. The table records around 92,000 clones, 80% to 90% of them present only once. Sample: PBMCs, taken around atezolizumab (anti-PD-L1) treatment. The origin of the receptors is a woman older than 75 with urothelial cancer.

This chain joins TRBV14 and TRBJ2-7; D may be TRBD2 (5 bases). V was shortened by 4 bases and J by 4 bases, with 11 bases between the two germline ends. Germline V gene data show CDR1 as SGHDN and CDR2 as FVKESK. The CDR3 is 13 amino acids. The DNA for the CDR3 is TGTGCCAGCAGCCGAGGGAGTACATACGAGCAGTACTTC. This translates into CASSRGSTYEQYF.

This clone was counted between two and nine times. The V gene is TRBV7-9, the J gene TRBJ1-1; 7 nucleotides agree with TRBD1. Unmatched junction bases numbered 4, after V lost 3 bases and J lost 0 bases. The germline CDR1 and CDR2 sequences are SEHNR and FQNEAQ (reference sequence). This CDR3 is 15 amino acids long. The CDR3 loop reads CASSFDRALNTEAFF. CDR3 in DNA: TGTGCCAGCAGCTTTGACAGGGCTTTGAACACTGAAGCTTTCTTT.

The gene calls are TRBV5-4 and TRBJ2-2, with 7 bases that match TRBD2. Germline CDR1 reads SGHNT; CDR2 reads YYREEE (reference sequence). There are 15 residues in the CDR3. The ends lost 6 bases at V and 3 bases at J; junction bases unmatched: 8. CDR3 DNA: TGTGCCAGCACCCCTCCGGGGGGATACACCGGGGAGCTGTTTTTT. Translated, it gives CASTPPGGYTGELFF.

This CDR3 is CASSVTSGSSYEQYF. CDR3 coding DNA: TGCGCCAGCAGCGTAACTAGCGGGAGTTCCTACGAGCAGTACTTC. The gene calls are TRBV5-1 and TRBJ2-7; 11 bases match TRBD2. Germline assignment: CDR1 SGHRS and CDR2 YFSETQ. CDR3 length: 15 residues. The trim removed 4 bases at V and 1 base at J, leaving 4 bases unmatched.

The CDR3 loop reads CASSYNRGIGGYTF. CDR3 sequence (DNA): TGTGCCAGCAGTTACAACAGGGGGATCGGTGGCTACACCTTC. The V and J genes are TRBV28 and TRBJ1-2; 8 bases are a match to TRBD1. CDR1 is MDHEN, CDR2 SYDVKM, per germline. Unmatched junction bases numbered 8, after V lost 4 bases and J lost 7 bases. CDR3 size: 14 residues.

This chain connects TRBV6-5 to TRBJ2-7; 8 nucleotides line up with TRBD1. Germline-derived CDR1 and CDR2 are MNHEY and SVGAGI. This CDR3 region has 13 residues. Trimming took 5 bases from V and 3 from J; bases not matched to a gene: 3. The CDR3 loop is CASSIGQGYEQYF. The CDR3 DNA follows: TGTGCCAGCAGTATAGGACAGGGCTACGAGCAGTACTTC.

The genes are TRBV18 and TRBJ2-7, with 9 bases identical to TRBD1. Trimming removed 5 bases from V and 3 bases from J; junction bases left unmatched: 8. The CDR3 totals 15 residues. Germline V gene lookup returns CDR1 KGHSH and CDR2 LQKENI. DNA for the CDR3: TGTGCCAGCTCATCACAGGGGGCGAATGGCTACGAGCAGTACTTC. Translation: CASSSQGANGYEQYF.

The chain carries TRBV2 and TRBJ1-1, with D uncertain. There are 13 residues in the CDR3. V gave up 4 bases and J gave up 4 bases, with 10 bases separating them. In germline, CDR1 is SNHLY, CDR2 FYNNEI. The CDR3 sequence: CASSVHSSTEAFF. CDR3 DNA: TGTGCCAGCAGTGTACACAGCAGCACTGAAGCTTTCTTT.

The chain couples TRBV7-9 to TRBJ1-1; tentatively, D is TRBD1 (5 bases). Trimming stripped 4 bases from V and 2 bases from J, with 11 bases between. CDR3 size: 14 residues. The germline CDR1 and CDR2 sequences are SEHNR and FQNEAQ (reference sequence). The CDR3: CASSWGDVNTEAFF. As DNA, the CDR3 is TGTGCCAGCAGCTGGGGGGACGTAAACACTGAAGCTTTCTTT.

V usage is TRBV15 and J usage is TRBJ2-1; TRBD2 agrees at 11 bases. With V trimmed by 1 base and J by 12 bases, 11 bases remained unmatched. The CDR3 runs to 16 residues. Germline assignment: CDR1 LNHNV and CDR2 YYDKDF (reference sequence). The CDR3 DNA sequence: TGTGCCACCAGCAGAGGGGGGACTAGCGGTCCTCAGGCGCAGTTCTTC. As protein: CATSRGGTSGPQAQFF.

This rearrangement joins TRBV5-1 to TRBJ2-1, with a tentative D call TRBD1 (6 bases). Germline V gene data show CDR1 as SGHRS and CDR2 as YFSETQ. The CDR3 has 13 residues. V was trimmed by 3 bases and J by 5 bases, leaving 9 bases between them. CDR3 sequence reads: CASSWGQNNEQFF. DNA of the CDR3: TGCGCCAGCAGCTGGGGACAAAACAATGAGCAGTTCTTC. Complete variable domain (other parts from reference TRBV5-1 and TRBJ2-1): KAGVTQTPRYLIKTRGQQVTLSCSPISGHRSVSWYQQTPGQGLQFLFEYFSETQRNKGNFPGRFSGRQFSNSRSEMNVSTLELGDSALYLCASSWGQNNEQFFGPGTRLTVL.

J is TRBJ2-7 and V is TRBV5-4, with a tentative D call TRBD1 (7 bases). Looked up from germline, CDR1 is SGHNT and CDR2 is YYREEE (reference sequence). Trimming removed 3 bases from V and 3 bases from J, with 13 bases in between. This CDR3 region has 14 residues. The CDR3 spells CASSSEGQHYEQYF. Written as DNA, the CDR3 is TGTGCCAGCAGCTCGGAGGGACAGCACTACGAGCAGTACTTC.

V gene TRBV10-2 combines with J gene TRBJ2-1; D is possibly TRBD2 (6 bases). The V end was cut by 6 bases, the J end by 4 bases, with 10 bases between. The CDR3 is made up of 13 amino acids. CDR1 and CDR2 (germline): WSHSY, SAAADI. Here the CDR3 reads CASRDYSYNEQFF. The CDR3 DNA follows: TGCGCCAGCAGGGACTATTCTTACAATGAGCAGTTCTTC.

The chain uses TRBV6-1 and TRBJ1-5; D unclear. CDR1 and CDR2 (germline): MNHNS, SASEGT. V was clipped by 2 bases and J by 3 bases, with 8 bases between them. CDR3 length: 14 amino acids. The CDR3: CASSEQAINQPQHF. As DNA, the CDR3 is TGTGCCAGCAGTGAACAGGCCATCAATCAGCCCCAGCATTTT.

This clone was detected only once. The V gene is TRBV20-1, the J gene TRBJ1-2; D unclear. Trimming removed 0 bases from V and 11 bases from J, with 10 bases in between. In germline, CDR1 is DFQATT, CDR2 SNEGSKA (reference sequence). CDR3 length equals 11 residues. The CDR3 sequence: CSARDQIRYTF. The CDR3 nucleotides read TGCAGTGCTAGAGATCAAATCCGGTACACCTTC.

The rearrangement joins TRBV6-5 to TRBJ1-2; 7 positions match TRBD1. The CDR3 has 14 residues. J gave up 7 bases and V 3 bases, and 8 bases lay outside the gene matches. The germline V gene encodes CDR1 MNHEY and CDR2 SVGAGI. This chain's CDR3 is CASSYRGGKVGYTF. CDR3 sequence (DNA): TGTGCCAGCAGTTATCGAGGGGGCAAGGTTGGCTACACCTTC.

This chain uses TRBV6-1 with TRBJ2-2, with 10 bases identical to TRBD2. The germline CDR1 and CDR2 sequences are MNHNS and SASEGT. The CDR3 contains 17 residues. J was trimmed by 7 bases and V by 2 bases; bases with no gene match: 10. CDR3 sequence: CASSEHQAGGPFGELFF. In nucleotides, the CDR3 is TGTGCCAGCAGTGAACACCAAGCGGGAGGGCCGTTCGGGGAGCTGTTTTTT.

The rearrangement joins TRBV5-4 to TRBJ2-3; D possibly corresponds to TRBD1 (6 bases). The length of the CDR3 is 14 residues. Between the trimmed V and J ends, which lost 4 bases and 0 bases, there was a span of 9 bases. From germline, CDR1 is SGHNT and CDR2 YYREEE (reference sequence). CDR3 in amino acids: CASSVDRSTDTQYF. CDR3 sequence (DNA): TGTGCCAGCAGCGTAGACAGGAGCACAGATACGCAGTATTTT.

The CDR3 loop reads CAWSGPSREQFF. The CDR3 region has the DNA TGTGCCTGGAGTGGACCCTCGAGGGAGCAGTTCTTC. V is TRBV30 and J is TRBJ2-1; D is unresolved. Deletions cut 1 base from V and 10 bases from J, with 11 bases between. Germline CDR1 GTSNPN, CDR2 SVGIG (reference sequence). This CDR3 is built from 12 residues. Drawing the rest from reference TRBV30 and TRBJ2-1, the complete variable domain is SQTIHQWPATLVQPVGSPLSLECTVEGTSNPNLYWYRQAAGRGLQLLFYSVGIGQISSEVPQNLSASRPQDRQFILSSKKLLLSDSGFYLCAWSGPSREQFFGPGTRLTVL.

The chain uses TRBV30 and TRBJ2-1; D gene ambiguous. V was clipped by 2 bases and J by 2 bases, with 19 bases between them. CDR1 is GTSNPN and CDR2 is SVGIG in the germline V gene (reference sequence). The CDR3 sequence is 17 residues long. The CDR3 spells CAWSSTRLIRTYNEQFF. The DNA of the CDR3 is TGTGCCTGGAGTAGTACCCGACTCATAAGAACCTACAATGAGCAGTTCTTC.

The gene calls are TRBV10-2 and TRBJ1-4, with D maybe TRBD1 (6 bases). V was trimmed by 3 bases and J by 8 bases, leaving 16 bases between them. The CDR3 has 15 residues. Germline assignment: CDR1 WSHSY and CDR2 SAAADI. This CDR3 is CASSENGGTGEKLFF. In DNA form, the CDR3 reads TGCGCCAGCAGTGAAAATGGGGGCACAGGGGAAAAACTGTTTTTT.

This clone was counted a single time. The chain carries TRBV19 and TRBJ1-4; no firm D call. The CDR3 loop spans 13 amino acids. The germline CDR1 and CDR2 sequences are LNHDA and SQIVND (reference sequence). Trimming stripped 5 bases from V and 6 bases from J, with 10 bases between. CDR3 loop: CASSPPPDEKLFF. In nucleotides, the CDR3 is TGTGCCAGTAGTCCGCCCCCGGATGAAAAACTGTTTTTT.

The table lists this clone with a count of one. This chain links TRBV28 with TRBJ2-1; possibly TRBD2 for D (6 bases). Germline CDR1 and CDR2: MDHEN and SYDVKM. The CDR3 has 14 residues. Trimming cost V 9 bases and J 8 bases, with 20 bases left between them. CDR3 loop: CASSPGGPLDEQFF. The CDR3 DNA follows: TGTGCCAGTTCACCTGGAGGGCCTTTGGATGAGCAGTTCTTC.

The genes are TRBV19 and TRBJ1-5, with D perhaps TRBD1 (5 bases). Trimming took off 2 bases at V and 6 bases at J, with 8 bases between the two ends. CDR3 size: 13 residues. The V gene's germline CDR1 is LNHDA and CDR2 SQIVND (reference sequence). CDR3 region: CASSIRGGQPQHF. The CDR3 region has the DNA TGTGCCAGTAGTATAAGGGGAGGTCAGCCCCAGCATTTT.

In its sample, this clone was seen once. V gene TRBV11-2 combines with J gene TRBJ2-7; perhaps TRBD1 as D (8 bases). CDR3 length: 15 amino acids. The germline V gene encodes CDR1 SGHAT and CDR2 FQNNGV. V gave up 5 bases and J gave up 6 bases, with 20 bases separating them. CDR3 DNA: TGTGCCAGCAGCGCCCAGGGGGCGGGAGTGACCGAGCAGTACTTC. Translated: CASSAQGAGVTEQYF.

This clone is a singleton in its sample. The gene calls are TRBV5-5 and TRBJ1-3, with 7 bases aligning to TRBD1. The V and J ends lost 4 bases and 4 bases, in that order; junction bases with no gene match: 8. CDR3 length: 15 residues. Germline-derived CDR1 and CDR2 are SGHKS and YYEKEE (reference sequence). This chain's CDR3 is CASSLGTGVGNTIYF. The CDR3 DNA reads TGTGCCAGCAGCCTAGGTACAGGGGTAGGAAACACCATATATTTT.

The chain employs TRBV27 and TRBJ2-7; 11 nucleotides align to TRBD2. Germline V lookup: CDR1 MNHEY, CDR2 SMNVEV (reference sequence). The CDR3 totals 15 residues. With V trimmed by 2 bases and J by 12 bases, 12 bases remained unmatched. The CDR3 nucleotides read TGTGCCAGCAGTTTAAATTCCGGACTAGCGGGCCCTCGGTACTTC. It translates to CASSLNSGLAGPRYF.

At least ten counts were recorded for this clone. The rearrangement links TRBV4-1 to TRBJ1-5; D is unclear. Trimming took off 0 bases at V and 4 bases at J, with 13 bases between the two ends. Germline V CDR1 and CDR2: MGHRA, YSYEKL. CDR3 length equals 16 residues. CDR3 in DNA: TGCGCCAGCAGCCAAGATTATCCAGGTCAGAATCAGCCCCAGCATTTT. It encodes CASSQDYPGQNQPQHF.

V is TRBV19 and J is TRBJ1-1; TRBD1 agrees at 7 bases. Unmatched junction bases numbered 3, after V lost 3 bases and J lost 2 bases. CDR3 size: 14 residues. Germline assignment: CDR1 LNHDA and CDR2 SQIVND (reference sequence). The CDR3 bases are TGTGCCAGTAGTATGGGACAGTTTAACACTGAAGCTTTCTTT. It encodes CASSMGQFNTEAFF.

This sequence joins TRBV5-1 and TRBJ2-1; 7 bases line up with TRBD2. Germline V CDR1 and CDR2: SGHRS, YFSETQ. J was trimmed by 9 bases and V by 0 bases; bases with no gene match: 6. The CDR3 contains 14 residues. The DNA of the CDR3 is TGCGCCAGCAGCTTGGTAGGGCTAGCGGCTGAGCAGTTCTTC. The encoded protein is CASSLVGLAAEQFF.

The V call is TRBV19, the J call TRBJ2-7; a weak D match, TRBD1 (5 bases). Per germline, CDR1 LNHDA and CDR2 SQIVND (reference sequence). The CDR3 runs 15 residues. Trimming pared 3 bases from V and 7 bases from J, leaving 19 bases between. CDR3 sequence: CASSMRAGQNREQYF. The CDR3 DNA follows: TGTGCCAGTAGTATGAGAGCAGGACAAAACCGGGAGCAGTACTTC. The full variable domain, its missing parts supplied by reference TRBV19 and TRBJ2-7, is DGGITQSPKYLFRKEGQNVTLSCEQNLNHDAMYWYRQDPGQGLRLIYYSQIVNDFQKGDIAEGYSVSREKKESFPLTVTSAQKNPTAFYLCASSMRAGQNREQYFGPGTRLTVT.